These 26 T cell receptor beta chains were sequenced from one sample in a study of Ad26.COV2.S vaccination and SARS-CoV-2 variants (dated by TCRdb to the early 2020s). The library was prepared using the immunoSEQ multiplex PCR assay. The table comes from immuneACCESS by way of TCRdb, which keeps in-frame sequences with V and J called. Part of the clones is missing from these tables; in studies checked, under half for an unresolved V gene and the rest for unknown reasons. This sample holds roughly 390,000 clones; roughly nine tenths were observed only once. Of the sample, under 4% is held by the ten largest clones. The treatment or condition label corresponds to: some 19 received Ad26.COV2.S at low or high dose, single or two shots; about five received placebo; per-sample allocation not given. Repertoires of vaccine and placebo recipients were sequenced from samples collected on day 63 after the first injection.

Specimen: peripheral blood, collected in a trial of Ad26.COV2.S vaccine versus placebo. These receptors were collected from a person between 18 and 59 years old who received the Ad26.COV2.S COVID-19 vaccine or a placebo.

The CDR3 DNA sequence: TGTGCCAGCACCCCGTGGAGGGTAGGAATCGGGGAGCTGTTTTTT. Its translation: CASTPWRVGIGELFF. This chain connects TRBV6-5 to TRBJ2-2; D possibly corresponds to TRBD2 (6 bases). The ends were cut back, 7 bases at V and 7 bases at J, with 19 bases in the middle. The germline CDR1 and CDR2 sequences are MNHEY and SVGAGI. This CDR3 has 15 amino acids.

This sequence joins TRBV7-9 and TRBJ2-7; TRBD1 is a possible D gene (5 bases). V dropped 5 bases and J dropped 5 bases, with 16 bases sitting between them. This CDR3 has 14 amino acids. Germline V CDR1 and CDR2: SEHNR, FQNEAQ (reference sequence). The CDR3 reads CASSLRQIYDEQYF. The CDR3 region has the DNA TGTGCCAGCAGCCTAAGACAGATTTATGACGAGCAGTACTTC.

The genes are TRBV5-5 and TRBJ2-5; D is perhaps TRBD2 (5 bases). The germline V gene encodes CDR1 SGHKS and CDR2 YYEKEE (reference sequence). CDR3 length: 15 amino acids. The germline V and J ends were trimmed by 0 bases and 5 bases, with 14 bases remaining between them. The CDR3 DNA reads as TGTGCCAGCAGCTTGGATGCGAGCCCGGGGGAGACCCAGTACTTC. Translated: CASSLDASPGETQYF. The full variable domain, rest sourced from reference TRBV5-5 and TRBJ2-5, is DAGVTQSPTHLIKTRGQQVTLRCSPISGHKSVSWYQQVLGQGPQFIFQYYEKEERGRGNFPDRFSARQFPNYSSELNVNALLLGDSALYLCASSLDASPGETQYFGPGTRLLVL.

CDR3 bases: TGTGCCAGCCGTTTGGGACAAACTTACGAGCAGTACTTC. Residues: CASRLGQTYEQYF. The chain combines TRBV11-2 with TRBJ2-7, with D possibly matching TRBD1 (6 bases). V was clipped by 8 bases and J by 4 bases, with 15 bases between them. Germline CDR1 and CDR2: SGHAT and FQNNGV. CDR3 length: 13 residues.

V gene TRBV7-2 combines with J gene TRBJ1-1; no definite D call. V shed 2 bases and J shed 0 bases, with 10 bases lying between them. There are 15 residues in the CDR3. CDR1 and CDR2 from the germline V gene are SGHTA and FQGNSA. The CDR3 region is CASSLWMGMNTEAFF. Written as DNA, the CDR3 is TGTGCCAGCAGCTTATGGATGGGAATGAACACTGAAGCTTTCTTT.

The chain joins TRBV18 to TRBJ1-2; D uncertain. The CDR3 runs 15 residues. Germline CDR1 KGHSH, CDR2 LQKENI. The germline V and J ends were trimmed by 6 bases and 3 bases, with 17 bases remaining between them. The CDR3 bases are TGTGCCAGCTCCCCGGGCGGGCCGCGTGACTATGGCTACACCTTC. It encodes CASSPGGPRDYGYTF.

The rearrangement joins TRBV12-3 or TRBV12-4 to TRBJ2-7, with unresolved D. CDR3 size: 13 residues. V was clipped by 3 bases and J by 6 bases, with 12 bases between them. CDR3 protein: CASSFTVVSEQYF. CDR3 in DNA: TGTGCCAGCAGTTTTACCGTTGTCTCCGAGCAGTACTTC.

The chain links TRBV2 to TRBJ2-7; 7 nucleotides agree with TRBD1. This CDR3 is built from 14 residues. In germline, CDR1 is SNHLY, CDR2 FYNNEI. Trimming took 4 bases from V and 3 from J; bases not matched to a gene: 6. CDR3 bases: TGTGCCAGCAGTGGACAGGGCCCTAGCTACGAGCAGTACTTC. Translated, it gives CASSGQGPSYEQYF.

The chain carries TRBV6-5 and TRBJ2-3, with no clear D. V gave up 4 bases and J gave up 0 bases, with 11 bases separating them. The CDR3 runs to 15 residues. CDR1 MNHEY and CDR2 SVGAGI come from the germline V gene. The CDR3 region has the DNA TGTGCCAGCAGTTCTCGAGGTGCTAGCACAGATACGCAGTATTTT. The encoded protein is CASSSRGASTDTQYF.

This clone was found a few times. The V gene is TRBV5-8, the J gene TRBJ1-1, with 7 bases matching TRBD1. CDR1 SGHTS and CDR2 YDEGEE come from the germline V gene. V lost 3 bases to trimming and J lost 0 bases; unmatched junction nucleotides: 2. The CDR3 has 14 residues. The CDR3, as DNA: TGTGCCAGCAGCTCGGGACAGCTGAACACTGAAGCTTTCTTT. Translated: CASSSGQLNTEAFF.

The chain couples TRBV6-6 to TRBJ2-5; D might be TRBD2 (6 bases). CDR3 length: 16 amino acids. Germline CDR1 reads MNHNY; CDR2 reads SVGAGI (reference sequence). The V and J ends lost 7 bases and 0 bases respectively, with 18 bases between them. The CDR3 sequence is CASTHGSARYQETQYF. The CDR3, as DNA: TGTGCCAGCACCCACGGGAGCGCCCGGTACCAAGAGACCCAGTACTTC.

V and J are TRBV5-4 and TRBJ2-5; TRBD2 aligns across 8 bases. V was pared by 4 bases and J by 10 bases, with 21 bases of the junction left unmatched. Germline V CDR1 and CDR2: SGHNT, YYREEE (reference sequence). CDR3 length equals 17 residues. The CDR3 DNA sequence: TGTGCCAGCAGCCCCGGGGGGAATCTAGCGGGCGCCTTGGGCCAGTACTTC. Translation: CASSPGGNLAGALGQYF.

V is TRBV7-8 and J is TRBJ1-2; D is ambiguous. Germline V gene sequence: CDR1 SGHVS, CDR2 FQNEAQ. The CDR3 sequence is 15 residues long. Trimming took 5 bases from V and 2 from J, leaving 15 bases between them. CDR3 sequence (DNA): TGTGCCAGCAGCCAGGCAAGGGCACACAACTATGGCTACACCTTC. Translation: CASSQARAHNYGYTF.

The chain carries TRBV30 and TRBJ2-5, with 7 bases aligning to TRBD1. The CDR3 has 14 amino acids. Germline V gene data show CDR1 as GTSNPN and CDR2 as SVGIG (reference sequence). Losses at the gene ends were 6 bases for V and 4 bases for J; bases not matched to a gene: 11. This chain's CDR3 is CACFDRAGSETQYF. The CDR3 DNA is TGTGCCTGTTTCGACAGGGCAGGATCAGAGACCCAGTACTTC.

The rearrangement links TRBV6-4 to TRBJ2-1, with TRBD2 matching over 14 bases. Germline CDR1 and CDR2: MRHNA and SNTAGT. The V gene end was trimmed by 4 bases and the J gene end by 9 bases; junction bases not matched to a gene: 2. The CDR3 is made up of 14 amino acids. The CDR3 loop is CASSGLAGGLEQFF. CDR3 nucleotides: TGTGCCAGCAGTGGACTAGCGGGGGGGCTTGAGCAGTTCTTC.

V usage is TRBV2 and J usage is TRBJ2-4; D is unresolved. CDR3 length equals 13 residues. CDR1 and CDR2 from the germline V gene are SNHLY and FYNNEI. V lost 9 bases, J lost 6 bases, and 15 bases lay in between. CDR3 residues: CASSQLVGNIQYF. The CDR3 nucleotides read TGTGCCAGTTCTCAACTCGTGGGAAACATTCAGTACTTC.

V gene TRBV10-3 combines with J gene TRBJ1-3, with unresolved D. With 4 bases removed from V and 2 bases from J, the gap between germline ends came to 6 bases. Germline-derived CDR1 and CDR2 are ENHRY and SYGVKD. There are 13 residues in the CDR3. The CDR3 protein is CAISGTTGNTIYF. CDR3 sequence (DNA): TGTGCCATCAGTGGGACCACTGGAAACACCATATATTTT.

J is TRBJ1-1 and V is TRBV4-3, with 9 bases aligning to TRBD1. V was pared by 0 bases and J by 6 bases, with 5 bases of the junction left unmatched. CDR1 is LGHNA, CDR2 YSLEER, per germline. CDR3 length: 15 amino acids. CDR3 amino acids: CASSQERDRAAEAFF. Written as DNA, the CDR3 is TGCGCCAGCAGCCAAGAAAGGGACAGGGCTGCTGAAGCTTTCTTT.

The rearrangement uses TRBV6-2 or TRBV6-3 and TRBJ2-2; possible D gene TRBD2, 6 bases. The CDR3 contains 18 residues. Trimming shortened V by 5 bases and J by 8 bases, and 27 bases separated the two germline ends. Germline V gene lookup returns CDR1 MNHEY and CDR2 SVGEGT. In DNA, the CDR3 is TGTGCCAGCAGTACAGCGACCGGGGACTCTGAGATACTGGGGGAGCTGTTTTTT. Protein product: CASSTATGDSEILGELFF.

The genes are TRBV7-9 and TRBJ2-3, with D unresolved. The CDR3 contains 13 residues. With 2 bases removed from V and 4 bases from J, the gap between germline ends came to 7 bases. The germline gives CDR1 SEHNR, CDR2 FQNEAQ (reference sequence). The CDR3 is CASSLSRADTQYF. The CDR3 bases are TGTGCCAGCAGCTTATCCCGCGCAGATACGCAGTATTTT.

The chain uses TRBV2 and TRBJ1-5; 9 nucleotides agree with TRBD1. The CDR3 runs to 14 residues. The V gene's germline CDR1 is SNHLY and CDR2 FYNNEI. V lost 8 bases to trimming and J lost 3 bases; unmatched junction nucleotides: 5. The CDR3 coding sequence is TGTGCCAGCCAAGGACAGGGGAACAATCAGCCCCAGCATTTT. It yields the protein CASQGQGNNQPQHF.

V gene TRBV10-2 combines with J gene TRBJ1-2; D is undetermined. CDR1 is WSHSY and CDR2 is SAAADI in the germline V gene. This CDR3 contains 14 residues. V gave up 9 bases and J gave up 0 bases, with 14 bases separating them. The CDR3 protein is CASGSAKTNYGYTF. CDR3 in DNA: TGCGCCAGTGGAAGCGCCAAAACTAACTATGGCTACACCTTC.

The genes are TRBV7-6 and TRBJ2-3, with D possibly called TRBD1 or TRBD2 (5 bases each). This CDR3 is 13 amino acids long. The V gene's germline CDR1 is SGHVS and CDR2 FNYEAQ. Trimming shortened V by 4 bases and J by 4 bases, and 9 bases separated the two germline ends. CDR3 bases: TGTGCCAGCAGCTCCGGGACGCCAGATACGCAGTATTTT. It specifies CASSSGTPDTQYF.

V usage is TRBV10-3 and J usage is TRBJ1-1; TRBD1 is a possible D gene (5 bases). Trimming stripped 5 bases from V and 0 bases from J, with 10 bases between. The CDR3 consists of 14 residues. The germline V gene has CDR1 ENHRY and CDR2 SYGVKD. The CDR3 DNA reads as TGTGCCATCAGTTTTGACAGAATGAACACTGAAGCTTTCTTT. Translating it yields CAISFDRMNTEAFF.

The chain has TRBV6-5 and TRBJ2-7; maybe TRBD1 (7 bases). The CDR3 runs 15 residues. The V end was cut by 3 bases, the J end by 2 bases, with 14 bases between. Germline V CDR1 and CDR2: MNHEY, SVGAGI. This CDR3 is CASSYIPGGTYEQYF. The CDR3 DNA is TGTGCCAGCAGTTATATCCCAGGGGGGACCTACGAGCAGTACTTC.

The V and J genes are TRBV7-2 and TRBJ1-2; no clear D. CDR3 length: 15 residues. The V gene lost 1 base and the J gene lost 4 bases, with 13 bases spanning the gap. CDR1 is SGHTA and CDR2 is FQGNSA in the germline V gene. CDR3 in amino acids: CASSLEIGPLYGYTF. The CDR3 bases are TGTGCCAGCAGCTTAGAGATAGGCCCTCTCTATGGCTACACCTTC.